These T cell receptor beta chains were read from a single sample in a study of CD39 and CD103 CD8 tumor-infiltrating T cells. The repertoire was sequenced with immunoSEQ multiplex PCR; TCRdb's copy has only in-frame clones and lacks some. The table shows under 2,000 clones, with approximately 73% occurring only once. Material for sequencing was CD39- CD103- CD8+ T cells sorted from the tumor. These TCRs come from a human donor with head and neck squamous cell carcinoma. Both conserved end residues are part of each CDR3. Each record gives: CDR3 DNA, CDR3 protein, D gene, J gene, V gene. D genes are given only for firm matches.

CDR3 DNA: TGCGCCAGCAGTACGACAGGGGCGCCTGACTATGGCTACACCTTC
CDR3 protein: CASSTTGAPDYGYTF
D gene: TRBD1
J gene: TRBJ1-2
V gene: TRBV5-1

CDR3 DNA: TGTGCCAGCAGCTTAGAATTCACAGGGGGGCCGGGCACCGGGGAGCTGTTTTTT
CDR3 protein: CASSLEFTGGPGTGELFF
D gene: TRBD1
J gene: TRBJ2-2
V gene: TRBV7-9

CDR3 DNA: TGTGCCAGCAGCCCGCCGGGACAGAGAAATGAAAAACTGTTTTTT
CDR3 protein: CASSPPGQRNEKLFF
D gene: TRBD1
J gene: TRBJ1-4
V gene: TRBV7-9

CDR3 DNA: TGTGCCAGCAGCCCAAGACAGGGGGCAAACTACGAGCAGTACTTC
CDR3 protein: CASSPRQGANYEQYF
D gene: TRBD1
J gene: TRBJ2-7
V gene: TRBV7-8